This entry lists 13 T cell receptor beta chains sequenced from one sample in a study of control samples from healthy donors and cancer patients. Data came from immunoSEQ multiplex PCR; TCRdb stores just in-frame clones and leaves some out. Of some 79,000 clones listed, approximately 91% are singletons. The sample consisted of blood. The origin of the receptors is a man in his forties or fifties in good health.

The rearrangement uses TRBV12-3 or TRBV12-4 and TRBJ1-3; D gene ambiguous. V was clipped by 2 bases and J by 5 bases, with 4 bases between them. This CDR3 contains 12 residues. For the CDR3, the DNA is TGTGCCAGCAGTTTAATCCGAAACACCATATATTTT. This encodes CASSLIRNTIYF.

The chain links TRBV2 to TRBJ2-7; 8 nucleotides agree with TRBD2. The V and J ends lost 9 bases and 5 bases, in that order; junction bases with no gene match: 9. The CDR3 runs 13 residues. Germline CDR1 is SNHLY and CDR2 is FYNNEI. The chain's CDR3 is CARGGLVGDEQYF. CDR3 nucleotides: TGTGCCAGGGGGGGACTAGTCGGCGACGAGCAGTACTTC. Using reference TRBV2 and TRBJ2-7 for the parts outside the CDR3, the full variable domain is EPEVTQTPSHQVTQMGQEVILRCVPISNHLYFYWYRQILGQKVEFLVSFYNNEISEKSEIFDDQFSVERPDGSNFTLKIRSTKLEDSAMYFCARGGLVGDEQYFGPGTRLTVT.

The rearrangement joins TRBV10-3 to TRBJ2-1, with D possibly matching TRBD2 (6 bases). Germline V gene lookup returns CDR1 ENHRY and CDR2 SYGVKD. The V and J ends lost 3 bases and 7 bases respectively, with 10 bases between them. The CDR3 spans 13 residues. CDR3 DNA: TGTGCCATCAGTGACGGCCGGGGGAATGAGCAGTTCTTC. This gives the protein CAISDGRGNEQFF.

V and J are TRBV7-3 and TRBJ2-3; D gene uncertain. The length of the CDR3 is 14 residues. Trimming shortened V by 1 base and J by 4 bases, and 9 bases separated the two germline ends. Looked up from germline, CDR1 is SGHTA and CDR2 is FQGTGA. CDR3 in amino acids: CASSLMGSSDTQYF. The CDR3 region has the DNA TGTGCCAGCAGCTTAATGGGAAGCTCAGATACGCAGTATTTT.

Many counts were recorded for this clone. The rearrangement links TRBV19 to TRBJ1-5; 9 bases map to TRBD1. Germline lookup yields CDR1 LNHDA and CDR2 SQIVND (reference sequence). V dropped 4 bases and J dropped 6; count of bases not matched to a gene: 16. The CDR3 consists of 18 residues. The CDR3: CASSTRRHGTGYFQPQHF. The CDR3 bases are TGTGCCAGTAGTACCCGCCGCCACGGGACAGGGTATTTTCAGCCCCAGCATTTT.

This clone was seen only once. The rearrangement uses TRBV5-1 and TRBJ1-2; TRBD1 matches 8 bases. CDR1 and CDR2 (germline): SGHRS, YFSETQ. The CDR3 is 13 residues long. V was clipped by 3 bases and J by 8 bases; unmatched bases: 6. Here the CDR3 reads CASSWGQAGGYTF. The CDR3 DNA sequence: TGCGCCAGCAGCTGGGGACAGGCTGGAGGCTACACCTTC.

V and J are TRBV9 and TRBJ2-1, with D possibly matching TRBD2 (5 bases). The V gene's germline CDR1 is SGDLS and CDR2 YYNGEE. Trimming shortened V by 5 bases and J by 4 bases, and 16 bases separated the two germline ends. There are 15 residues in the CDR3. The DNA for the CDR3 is TGTGCCAGCAGGACCGGACGGTCGGGGTACAATGAGCAGTTCTTC. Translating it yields CASRTGRSGYNEQFF.

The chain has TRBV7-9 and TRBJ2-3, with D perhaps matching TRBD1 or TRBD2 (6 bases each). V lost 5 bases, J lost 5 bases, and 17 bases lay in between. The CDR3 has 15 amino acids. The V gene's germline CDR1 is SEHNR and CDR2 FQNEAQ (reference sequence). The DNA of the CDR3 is TGTGCCAGCAGCCATCGGGGGCCCAAGGGAGATACGCAGTATTTT. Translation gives CASSHRGPKGDTQYF.

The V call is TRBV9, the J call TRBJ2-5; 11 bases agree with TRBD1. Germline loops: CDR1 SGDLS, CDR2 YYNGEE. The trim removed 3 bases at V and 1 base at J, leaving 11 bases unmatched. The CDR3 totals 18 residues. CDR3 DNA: TGTGCCAGCAGCGGCCCGGGACAGGGGGAGCGGACCCAAGAGACCCAGTACTTC. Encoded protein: CASSGPGQGERTQETQYF.

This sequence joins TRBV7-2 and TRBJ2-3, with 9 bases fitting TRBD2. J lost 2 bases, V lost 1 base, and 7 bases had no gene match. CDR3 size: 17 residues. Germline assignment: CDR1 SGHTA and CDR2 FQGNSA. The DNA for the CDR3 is TGTGCCAGCAGCTTAGTGAAGCGGGGGGTGCTCACAGATACGCAGTATTTT. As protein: CASSLVKRGVLTDTQYF.

The CDR3: CASRTSGGTYEQYF. The CDR3 DNA reads TGTGCCAGTCGGACTAGCGGGGGTACCTACGAGCAGTACTTC. The rearrangement links TRBV3-1 (or the pseudogene TRBV3-2) to TRBJ2-7; 13 bases are shared with TRBD2. Trimming cost V 9 bases and J 2 bases; bases outside gene matches: 4. The CDR3 extends over 14 amino acids. Looked up from germline, CDR1 is LGHDT and CDR2 is YNNKEL (reference sequence).

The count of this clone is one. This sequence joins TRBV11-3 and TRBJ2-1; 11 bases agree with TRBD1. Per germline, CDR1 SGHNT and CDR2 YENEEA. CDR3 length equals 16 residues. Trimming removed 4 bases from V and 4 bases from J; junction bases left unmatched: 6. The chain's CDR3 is CASSSGGQGAYNEQFF. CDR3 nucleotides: TGTGCCAGCAGCTCTGGCGGACAGGGGGCATACAATGAGCAGTTCTTC. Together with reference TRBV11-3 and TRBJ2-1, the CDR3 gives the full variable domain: EAGVVQSPRYKIIEKKQPVAFWCNPISGHNTLYWYLQNLGQGPELLIRYENEEAVDDSQLPKDRFSAERLKGVDSTLKIQPAELGDSAVYLCASSSGGQGAYNEQFFGPGTRLTVL.

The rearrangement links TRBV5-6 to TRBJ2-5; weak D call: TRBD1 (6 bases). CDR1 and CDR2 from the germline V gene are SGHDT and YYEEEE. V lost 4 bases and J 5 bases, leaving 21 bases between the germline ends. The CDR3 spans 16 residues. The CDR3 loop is CASSATHIRGGETQYF. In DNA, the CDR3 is TGTGCCAGCAGCGCCACTCATATCAGGGGCGGGGAGACCCAGTACTTC.